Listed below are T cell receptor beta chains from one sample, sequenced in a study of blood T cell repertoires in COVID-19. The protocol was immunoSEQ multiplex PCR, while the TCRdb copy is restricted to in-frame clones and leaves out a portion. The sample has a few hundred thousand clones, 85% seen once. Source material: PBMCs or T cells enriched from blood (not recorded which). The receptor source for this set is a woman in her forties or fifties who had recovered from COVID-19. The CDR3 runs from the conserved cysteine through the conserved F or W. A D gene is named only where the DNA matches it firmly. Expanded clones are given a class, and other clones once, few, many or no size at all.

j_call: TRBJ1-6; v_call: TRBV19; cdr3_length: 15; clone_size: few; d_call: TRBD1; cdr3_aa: CASSLLGQDNSPLHF; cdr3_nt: TGTGCCAGTAGTCTTCTCGGACAGGATAATTCACCCCTCCACTTT
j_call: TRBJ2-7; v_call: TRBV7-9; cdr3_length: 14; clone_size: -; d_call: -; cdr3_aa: CASSLVSGAYEQYF; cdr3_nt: TGTGCCAGCAGCTTAGTGTCCGGGGCCTACGAGCAGTACTTC
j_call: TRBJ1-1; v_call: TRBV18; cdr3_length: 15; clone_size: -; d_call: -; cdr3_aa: CASSPRTASWTEAFF; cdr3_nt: TGTGCCAGCTCACCGCGGACTGCGAGTTGGACTGAAGCTTTCTTT
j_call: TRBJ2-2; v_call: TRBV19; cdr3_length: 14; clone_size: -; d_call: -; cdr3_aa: CASRPGLNTGELFF; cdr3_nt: TGTGCCAGTAGACCGGGACTCAACACCGGGGAGCTGTTTTTT
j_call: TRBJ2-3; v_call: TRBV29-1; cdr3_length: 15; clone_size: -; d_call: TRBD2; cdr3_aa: CSVYGLAGVVDTQYF; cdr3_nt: TGCAGCGTTTACGGACTAGCGGGAGTCGTAGATACGCAGTATTTT
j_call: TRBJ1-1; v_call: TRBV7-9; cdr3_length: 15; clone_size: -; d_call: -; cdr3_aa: CASRRYGQQNTEAFF; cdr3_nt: TGTGCCAGCAGACGCTACGGACAGCAGAACACTGAAGCTTTCTTT
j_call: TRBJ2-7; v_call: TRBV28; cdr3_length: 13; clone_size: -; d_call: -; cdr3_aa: CASSRGARYEQYF; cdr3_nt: TGTGCCAGCAGCCGGGGGGCTCGCTACGAGCAGTACTTC
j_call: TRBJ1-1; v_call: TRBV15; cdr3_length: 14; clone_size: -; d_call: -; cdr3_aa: CATSRDQANTEAFF; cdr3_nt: TGTGCCACCAGCAGAGATCAAGCGAACACTGAAGCTTTCTTT
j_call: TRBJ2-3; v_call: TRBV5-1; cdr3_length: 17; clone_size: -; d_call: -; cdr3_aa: CASSSPPSGVSTDTQYF; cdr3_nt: TGCGCCAGCAGCTCCCCGCCCAGCGGAGTAAGCACAGATACGCAGTATTTT
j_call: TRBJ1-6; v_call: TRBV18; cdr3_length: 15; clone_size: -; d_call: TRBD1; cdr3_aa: CASSSGTGDWSPLHF; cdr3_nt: TGTGCCAGCTCATCCGGGACAGGGGATTGGTCACCCCTCCACTTT
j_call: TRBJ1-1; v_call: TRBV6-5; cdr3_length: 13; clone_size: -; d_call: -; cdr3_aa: CASSQGPGTEAFF; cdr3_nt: TGTGCCAGCAGTCAGGGGCCGGGCACTGAAGCTTTCTTT
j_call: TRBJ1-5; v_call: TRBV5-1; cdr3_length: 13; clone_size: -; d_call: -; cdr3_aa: CASSVSGDQPQHF; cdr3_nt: TGCGCCAGCAGCGTTTCCGGGGATCAGCCCCAGCATTTT
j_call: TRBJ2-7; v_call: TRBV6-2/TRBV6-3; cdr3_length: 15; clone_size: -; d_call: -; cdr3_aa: CASSYGGTASTKQYF; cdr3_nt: TGTGCCAGCAGTTACGGGGGGACAGCCAGTACGAAGCAGTACTTC
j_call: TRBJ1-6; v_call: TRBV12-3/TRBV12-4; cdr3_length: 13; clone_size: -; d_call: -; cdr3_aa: CASSSRSGSPLHF; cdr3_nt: TGTGCCAGCAGTTCGCGCAGCGGGTCACCCCTCCACTTT
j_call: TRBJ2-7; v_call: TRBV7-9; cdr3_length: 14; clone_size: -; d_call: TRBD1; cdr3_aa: CASSSGQGTYEQYF; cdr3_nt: TGTGCCAGCAGCTCAGGACAGGGAACCTACGAGCAGTACTTC
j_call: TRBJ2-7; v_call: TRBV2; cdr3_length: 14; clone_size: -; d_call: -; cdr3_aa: CASGPPRASYEQYF; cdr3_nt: TGTGCCAGCGGACCCCCCAGGGCCTCCTACGAGCAGTACTTC
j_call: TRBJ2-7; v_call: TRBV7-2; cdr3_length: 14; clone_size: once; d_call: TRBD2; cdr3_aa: CASSQLAGDYEQYF; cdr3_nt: TGTGCCAGCAGCCAACTAGCGGGAGACTACGAGCAGTACTTC
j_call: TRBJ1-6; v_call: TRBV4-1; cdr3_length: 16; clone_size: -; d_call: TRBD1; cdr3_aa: CASSQEWGQDNSPLHF; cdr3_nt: TGCGCCAGCAGCCAAGAGTGGGGACAGGATAATTCACCCCTCCACTTT
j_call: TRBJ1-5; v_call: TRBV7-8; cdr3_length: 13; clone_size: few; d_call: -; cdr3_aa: CASSLVGVGAQHF; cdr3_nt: TGTGCCAGCAGCTTAGTCGGGGTGGGAGCCCAGCATTTT
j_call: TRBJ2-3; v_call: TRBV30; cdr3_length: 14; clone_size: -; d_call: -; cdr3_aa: CAWSESRGTDTQYF; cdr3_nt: TGTGCCTGGAGTGAATCGCGCGGCACAGATACGCAGTATTTT
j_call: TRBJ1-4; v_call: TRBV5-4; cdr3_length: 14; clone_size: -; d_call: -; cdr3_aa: CASSLQTTNEKLFF; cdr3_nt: TGTGCCAGCAGCTTACAGACAACTAATGAAAAACTGTTTTTT
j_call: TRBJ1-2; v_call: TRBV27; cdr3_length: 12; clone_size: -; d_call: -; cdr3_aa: CASRKPGHGYTF; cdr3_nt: TGTGCCAGCAGGAAGCCAGGGCATGGCTACACCTTC
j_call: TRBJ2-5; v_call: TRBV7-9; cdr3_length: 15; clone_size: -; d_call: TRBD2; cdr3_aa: CASSFRGTSEETQYF; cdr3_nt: TGTGCCAGCAGCTTCAGAGGGACTAGCGAAGAGACCCAGTACTTC
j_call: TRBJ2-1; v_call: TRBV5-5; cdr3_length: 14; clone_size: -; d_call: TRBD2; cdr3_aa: CASIPGTSVNEQFF; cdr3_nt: TGTGCCAGCATCCCCGGGACTAGCGTTAATGAGCAGTTCTTC
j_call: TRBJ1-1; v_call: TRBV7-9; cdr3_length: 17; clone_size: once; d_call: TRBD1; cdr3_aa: CASSKVTGTRLNTEAFF; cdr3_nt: TGTGCCAGCAGCAAAGTGACAGGGACCAGATTGAACACTGAAGCTTTCTTT
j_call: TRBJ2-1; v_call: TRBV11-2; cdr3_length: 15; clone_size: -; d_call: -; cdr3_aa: CASSLEGSWYNEQFF; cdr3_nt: TGTGCCAGCAGCTTAGAAGGGAGTTGGTACAATGAGCAGTTCTTC
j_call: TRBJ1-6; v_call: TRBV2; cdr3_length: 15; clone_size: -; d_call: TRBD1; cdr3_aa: CATQGITAENSPLHF; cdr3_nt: TGTGCCACACAGGGGATAACGGCGGAGAATTCACCCCTCCACTTT
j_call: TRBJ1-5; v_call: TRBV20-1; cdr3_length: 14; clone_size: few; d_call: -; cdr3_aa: CSASGTRDNQPQHF; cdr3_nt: TGCAGTGCTAGTGGCACTCGAGACAATCAGCCCCAGCATTTT
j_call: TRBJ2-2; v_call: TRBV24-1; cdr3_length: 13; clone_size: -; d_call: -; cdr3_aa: CATSRLPGGELFF; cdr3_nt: TGTGCCACCAGTCGTCTACCCGGCGGGGAGCTGTTTTTT
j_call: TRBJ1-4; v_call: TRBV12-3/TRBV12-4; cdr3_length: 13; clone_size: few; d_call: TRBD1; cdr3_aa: CATSGQLNEKLFF; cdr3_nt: TGTGCCACTTCGGGACAGCTTAATGAAAAACTGTTTTTT
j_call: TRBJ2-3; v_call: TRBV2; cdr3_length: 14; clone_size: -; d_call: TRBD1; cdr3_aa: CASSAGTGADTQYF; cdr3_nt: TGTGCCAGCAGTGCCGGGACAGGGGCAGATACGCAGTATTTT
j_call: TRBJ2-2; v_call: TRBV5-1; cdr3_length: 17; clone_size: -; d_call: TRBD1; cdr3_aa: CASSLIPGQGNTGELFF; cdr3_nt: TGCGCCAGCAGCTTGATTCCGGGACAGGGAAACACCGGGGAGCTGTTTTTT
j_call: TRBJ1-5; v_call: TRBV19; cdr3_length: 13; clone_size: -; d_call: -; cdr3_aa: CASSTTDYQPQHF; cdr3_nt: TGTGCCAGTAGTACGACGGACTATCAGCCCCAGCATTTT
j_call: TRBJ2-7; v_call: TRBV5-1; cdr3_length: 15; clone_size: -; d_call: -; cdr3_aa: CASSLAGQGSYEQYF; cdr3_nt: TGCGCCAGCAGCTTGGCCGGGCAGGGTTCCTACGAGCAGTACTTC
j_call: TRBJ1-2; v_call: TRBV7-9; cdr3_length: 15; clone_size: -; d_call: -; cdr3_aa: CASSSSGRGNYGYTF; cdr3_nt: TGTGCCAGCAGCTCATCGGGACGGGGGAACTATGGCTACACCTTC
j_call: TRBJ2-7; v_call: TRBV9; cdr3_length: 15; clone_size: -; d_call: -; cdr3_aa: CASSVGGSGDYEQYF; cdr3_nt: TGTGCCAGCAGCGTTGGGGGTTCAGGGGACTACGAGCAGTACTTC
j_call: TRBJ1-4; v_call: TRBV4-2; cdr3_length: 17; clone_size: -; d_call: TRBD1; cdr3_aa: CASSHGTPGQSGEKLFF; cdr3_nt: TGTGCCAGCAGCCATGGGACGCCGGGACAGTCGGGTGAAAAACTGTTTTTT
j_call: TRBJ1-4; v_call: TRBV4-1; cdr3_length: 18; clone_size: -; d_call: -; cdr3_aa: CASRGFGKGDPSNEKLFF; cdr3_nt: TGCGCCAGCAGGGGTTTTGGCAAGGGGGATCCAAGTAATGAAAAACTGTTTTTT
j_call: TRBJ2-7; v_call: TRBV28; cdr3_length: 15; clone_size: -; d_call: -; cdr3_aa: CASSLSSGGRDEQYF; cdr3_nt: TGTGCCAGCAGTTTATCTTCTGGGGGCCGGGACGAGCAGTACTTC
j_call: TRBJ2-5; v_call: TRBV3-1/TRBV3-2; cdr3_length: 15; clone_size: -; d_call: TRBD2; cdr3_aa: CASSQISGSIETQYF; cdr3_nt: TGTGCCAGCAGCCAAATAAGCGGGAGTATAGAGACCCAGTACTTC
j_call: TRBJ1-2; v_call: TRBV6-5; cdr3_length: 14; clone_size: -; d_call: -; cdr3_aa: CASSFADSPYGYTF; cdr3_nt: TGTGCCAGCAGTTTCGCCGACAGTCCCTATGGCTACACCTTC
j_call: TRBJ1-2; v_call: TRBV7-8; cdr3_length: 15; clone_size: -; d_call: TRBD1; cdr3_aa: CASSLETGWAYGYTF; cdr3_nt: TGTGCCAGCAGCTTAGAGACAGGGTGGGCCTATGGCTACACCTTC
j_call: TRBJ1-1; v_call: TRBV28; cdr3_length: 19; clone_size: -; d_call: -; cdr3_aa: CASKPLIKRGQGMNTEAFF; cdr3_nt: TGTGCCAGCAAACCTCTCATTAAACGGGGTCAGGGGATGAACACTGAAGCTTTCTTT
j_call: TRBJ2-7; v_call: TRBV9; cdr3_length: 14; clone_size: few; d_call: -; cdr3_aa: CASSVEPSSYEQYF; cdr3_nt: TGTGCCAGCAGCGTAGAGCCGAGCTCCTACGAGCAGTACTTC
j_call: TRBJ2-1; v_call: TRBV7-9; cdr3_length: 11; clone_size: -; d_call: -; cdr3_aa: CASTPLNEQFF; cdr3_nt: TGTGCCAGCACTCCTCTCAATGAGCAGTTCTTC
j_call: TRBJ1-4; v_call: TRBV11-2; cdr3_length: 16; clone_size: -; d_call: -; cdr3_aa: CASSPGEGGWKEKLFF; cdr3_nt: TGTGCCAGCAGCCCCGGAGAGGGAGGTTGGAAGGAAAAACTGTTTTTT
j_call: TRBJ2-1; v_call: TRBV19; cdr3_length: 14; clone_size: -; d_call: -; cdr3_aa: CASSTRGQPNEQFF; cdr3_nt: TGTGCCAGTAGTACGAGAGGACAGCCCAATGAGCAGTTCTTC
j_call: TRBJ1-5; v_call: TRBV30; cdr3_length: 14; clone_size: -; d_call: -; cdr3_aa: CAWSVGDYNQPQHF; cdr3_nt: TGTGCCTGGAGTGTGGGGGACTACAATCAGCCCCAGCATTTT
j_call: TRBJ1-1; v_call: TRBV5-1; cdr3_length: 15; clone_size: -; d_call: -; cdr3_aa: CASSLVAGANTEAFF; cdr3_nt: TGCGCCAGCAGCTTGGTGGCGGGAGCGAACACTGAAGCTTTCTTT
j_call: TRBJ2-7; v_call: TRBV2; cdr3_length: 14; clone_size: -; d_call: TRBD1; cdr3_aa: CASTRRTGSHEQYF; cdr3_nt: TGTGCCAGCACCAGGAGGACAGGGTCTCACGAGCAGTACTTC
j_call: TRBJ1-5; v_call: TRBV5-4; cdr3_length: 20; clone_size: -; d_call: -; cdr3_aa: CASSLGWWGPWHYSNQPQHF; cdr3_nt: TGTGCCAGCAGCTTGGGATGGTGGGGCCCCTGGCATTATAGCAATCAGCCCCAGCATTTT
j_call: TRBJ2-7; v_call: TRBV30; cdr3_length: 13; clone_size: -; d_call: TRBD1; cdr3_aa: CAWTRTGPYEQYF; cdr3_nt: TGTGCCTGGACCCGGACAGGGCCCTACGAGCAGTACTTC
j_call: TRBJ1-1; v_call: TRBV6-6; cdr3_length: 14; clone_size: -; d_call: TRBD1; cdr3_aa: CASSWGRGLPEAFF; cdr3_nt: TGTGCCAGCAGTTGGGGCAGGGGGTTGCCTGAAGCTTTCTTT
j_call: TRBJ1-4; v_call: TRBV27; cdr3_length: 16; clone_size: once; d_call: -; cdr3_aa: CASRHISSPTNEKLFF; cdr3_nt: TGTGCCAGCAGACATATTTCCTCCCCAACTAATGAAAAACTGTTTTTT
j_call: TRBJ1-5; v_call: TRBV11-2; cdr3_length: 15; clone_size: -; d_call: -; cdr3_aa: CASSLGQFSNQPQHF; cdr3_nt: TGTGCCAGCAGCTTAGGGCAATTTAGCAATCAGCCCCAGCATTTT